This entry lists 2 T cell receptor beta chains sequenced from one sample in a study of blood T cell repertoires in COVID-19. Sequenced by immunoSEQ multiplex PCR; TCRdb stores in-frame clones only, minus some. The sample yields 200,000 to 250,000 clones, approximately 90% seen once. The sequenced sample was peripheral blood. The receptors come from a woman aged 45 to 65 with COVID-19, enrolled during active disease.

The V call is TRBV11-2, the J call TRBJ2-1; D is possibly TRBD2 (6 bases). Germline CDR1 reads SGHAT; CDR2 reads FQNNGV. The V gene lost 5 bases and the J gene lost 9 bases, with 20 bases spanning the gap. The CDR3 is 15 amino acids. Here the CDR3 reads CASSVLQGGVGEQFF. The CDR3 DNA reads TGTGCCAGCAGCGTCCTCCAAGGAGGGGTGGGTGAGCAGTTCTTC.

CDR3 in DNA: TGTGCCAGCAGTTCCGACTGGGGGGTAACCTATGGCTACACCTTC. Translating gives CASSSDWGVTYGYTF. The genes are TRBV28 and TRBJ1-2; a possible D gene is TRBD1 (5 bases). Germline CDR1 is MDHEN and CDR2 is SYDVKM. The ends were cut back, 4 bases at V and 4 bases at J, with 16 bases in the middle. This CDR3 contains 15 residues.